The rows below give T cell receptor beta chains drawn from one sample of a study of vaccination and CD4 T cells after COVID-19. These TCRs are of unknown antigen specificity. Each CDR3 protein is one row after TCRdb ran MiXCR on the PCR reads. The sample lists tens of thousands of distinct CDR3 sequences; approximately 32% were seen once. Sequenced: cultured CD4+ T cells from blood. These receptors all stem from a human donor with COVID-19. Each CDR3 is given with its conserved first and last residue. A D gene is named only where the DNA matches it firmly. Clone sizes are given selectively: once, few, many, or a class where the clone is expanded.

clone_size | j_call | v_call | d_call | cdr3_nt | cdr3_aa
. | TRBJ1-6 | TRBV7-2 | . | TGTGCCAGCAGCTTAGTCCGGGACGGCTATTCACCCCTCCACTTT | CASSLVRDGYSPLHF
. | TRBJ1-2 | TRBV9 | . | TGTGCCAGCAGCGCCGCCGACAGGCCAGTTAACGAAGGCTACACCTTC | CASSAADRPVNEGYTF
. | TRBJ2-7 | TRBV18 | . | TGTGCCAGCTCGTCTAGGGCAGTAGGGGCCTACGAGCAGTACTTC | CASSSRAVGAYEQYF
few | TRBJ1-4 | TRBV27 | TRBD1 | TGTGCCAGCAGTTTAGTCGGCGGCAGGGGGAACGAAAAACTGTTTTTT | CASSLVGGRGNEKLFF
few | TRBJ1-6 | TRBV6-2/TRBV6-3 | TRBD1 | TGTGCCAGCAGCCAAAATTACAGGGGGAACTCCTATAATTCACCCCTCCACTTT | CASSQNYRGNSYNSPLHF
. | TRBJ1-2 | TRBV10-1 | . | TGCGCCAGCAGTATCGGTGGCATGAACTATGGCTACACCTTC | CASSIGGMNYGYTF
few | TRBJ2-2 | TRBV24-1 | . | TGTGCCACCACCAACGGCCCCGGGGAGCTGTTTTTT | CATTNGPGELFF
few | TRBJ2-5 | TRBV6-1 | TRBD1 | TGTGCCAGCAGCGCCGGGACAGGGTGGGAGACCCAGTACTTC | CASSAGTGWETQYF
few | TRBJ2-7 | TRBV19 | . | TGTGCCAGTAGTATAGAGCGCGAGCAGTACTTC | CASSIEREQYF
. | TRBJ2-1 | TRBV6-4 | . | TGTGCCAGCAGTCGAGAGGGGGGGCCTTTTTACAATGAGCAGTTCTTC | CASSREGGPFYNEQFF
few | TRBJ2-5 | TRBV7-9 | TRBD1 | TGTGCCAGCAGACCGGGACAGGGAGGGTCCCAGTACTTC | CASRPGQGGSQYF
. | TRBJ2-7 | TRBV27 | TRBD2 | TGTGCCAGCAGTTCCCCGGGAGGGCCATACGAGCAGTACTTC | CASSSPGGPYEQYF
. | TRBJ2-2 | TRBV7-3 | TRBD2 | TGTGCCAGCAGCTTAACGGCGGGGGGCAGGGGGGAGCTGTTTTTT | CASSLTAGGRGELFF
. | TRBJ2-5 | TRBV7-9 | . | TGTGCCAGCAGCGGGCTGGATTTGTTAGAGACCCAGTACTTC | CASSGLDLLETQYF
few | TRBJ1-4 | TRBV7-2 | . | TGTGCCAGCAGCTTAATCGCGGAAACGGGTGAAAAACTGTTTTTT | CASSLIAETGEKLFF
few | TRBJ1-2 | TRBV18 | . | TGTGCCAGCTCACCACCCCCGCCATCCTATGGCTACACCTTC | CASSPPPPSYGYTF
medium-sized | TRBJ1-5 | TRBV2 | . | TGTGCCAGCAGCCCGCAAAACTCTCAGCCCCAGCATTTT | CASSPQNSQPQHF